This TCR beta chain stems from a study of long-term antiretroviral therapy in people with HIV. Investigators performed immunoSEQ version v3.0 at survey level. Assay used: immunoSEQ multiplex PCR; TCRdb lists only in-frame clones, some missing. The data hold under 25,000 clones, with approximately 80% observed a single time. On this clone itself: Its antigen is not identified.

The study, taken as a whole, reports: Post-treatment diversity went higher with ART but stayed below transplant donor controls. Pre-ART-expanded clones dominated the repertoire at all time points.

Trimming cost V 1 base and J 4 bases, with 6 bases left between them. The CDR3 is made up of 13 amino acids. Germline-derived CDR1 and CDR2 are LGHNA and YNFKEQ. This sample comprised unsorted PBMCs, obtained 0.2 years after starting antiretroviral therapy. The chain recombines TRBV4-2 with TRBJ2-3; no definite D call. This receptor was identified in a woman in her 40s with HIV. The DNA of the CDR3 is TGTGCCAGCAGCCAAGCGGGTGCAGATACGCAGTATTTT. Translating it yields CASSQAGADTQYF.